The 31 T cell receptor beta chains given below trace back to one sample, sequenced in a study of T cell repertoires in cytomegalovirus infection. TCRdb processed the reads anew with MiXCR; each CDR3 protein has one entry. The data show some 400,000 distinct CDR3 sequences, about a sixth seen once. Sequencing was carried out using PBMCs. Source of these receptors: a human donor in good health (CMV status not recorded). Some clones in this sample may be carry-over from other donors' samples.

The V call is TRBV6-6, the J call TRBJ2-1; D is perhaps TRBD1 (6 bases). CDR3 size: 16 residues. Per the germline V gene, CDR1 is MNHNY and CDR2 is SVGAGI (reference sequence). V dropped 0 bases and J dropped 6 bases, with 15 bases sitting between them. The CDR3 reads CASSYSTGPITNEQFF. The CDR3 region has the DNA TGTGCCAGCAGTTACTCGACAGGCCCGATAACCAATGAGCAGTTCTTC.

The J gene is TRBJ1-5, the V gene TRBV6-5; 8 nucleotides match TRBD1. V trimming: 8 bases; J trimming: 8 bases; junction bases outside the gene matches: 5. Germline V gene sequence: CDR1 MNHEY, CDR2 SVGAGI. This CDR3 has 12 amino acids. The CDR3 spells CASGTGGEPQHF. The CDR3 DNA is TGTGCCAGCGGAACAGGGGGTGAGCCCCAGCATTTT.

To note about this clonotype: A clone one base away is much larger, so this may be a read error. The chain employs TRBV6-1 and TRBJ2-7; TRBD2 is a possible D gene (5 bases). V was shortened by 2 bases and J by 0 bases, with 11 bases between the two germline ends. The CDR3 covers 15 residues. Germline loops: CDR1 MNHNS, CDR2 SASEGT. The CDR3 spells CASSEPGSPSYEQYF. CDR3 nucleotides: TGTGCCAGCAGTGAACCGGGAAGTCCCTCCTACGAGCAGTACTTC.

The table lists this clonotype with a count of one. This sequence joins TRBV6-2 or TRBV6-3 and TRBJ1-1, with 7 bases fitting TRBD1. The CDR3 has 14 amino acids. Looked up from germline, CDR1 is MNHEY and CDR2 is SVGEGT. V trimming: 6 bases; J trimming: 4 bases; junction bases outside the gene matches: 8. CDR3 sequence: CASRIRDRFTEAFF. CDR3 bases: TGTGCCAGCAGGATTCGGGACAGATTCACTGAAGCTTTCTTT.

The J gene is TRBJ2-5, the V gene TRBV10-3, with unresolved D. The CDR3 is 13 residues long. Germline CDR1 and CDR2: ENHRY and SYGVKD. Trimming removed 2 bases from V and 1 base from J, with 5 bases in between. The CDR3 loop is CAISEPPQETQYF. The CDR3 DNA sequence: TGTGCCATCAGTGAGCCACCCCAAGAGACCCAGTACTTC.

The sample holds many counts of this clonotype. The chain combines TRBV10-3 with TRBJ2-3; 10 nucleotides align to TRBD2. This CDR3 has 17 amino acids. Germline V gene sequence: CDR1 ENHRY, CDR2 SYGVKD. The junction had 8 bases not matched to a gene; V was cut back by 2 bases and J by 3 bases. The CDR3 protein is CAISEHSETSGTDTQYF. In DNA, the CDR3 is TGTGCCATCAGTGAGCACTCAGAGACTAGCGGGACAGATACGCAGTATTTT.

The V gene is TRBV11-2, the J gene TRBJ2-4; D not resolved. V lost 5 bases, J lost 9 bases, and 17 bases lay in between. The CDR3 has 14 residues. The germline gives CDR1 SGHAT, CDR2 FQNNGV. Here the CDR3 reads CASSQTDPKGIQYF. The DNA for the CDR3 is TGTGCCAGCAGCCAAACGGACCCTAAGGGCATTCAGTACTTC.

In its sample, this clonotype was seen a few times. The chain couples TRBV11-1 to TRBJ2-2, with D possibly called TRBD1 or TRBD2 (6 bases each). V lost 8 bases to trimming and J lost 6 bases, with 13 bases between them. The germline gives CDR1 SGHAT, CDR2 FQDESV (reference sequence). This CDR3 is 13 amino acids long. The CDR3 bases are TGTGCCAGCGGTCGGGGGCGGTCCGGGGAGCTGTTTTTT. Translation gives CASGRGRSGELFF.

The table lists this clonotype with many counts. J is TRBJ1-2 and V is TRBV7-8; tentative D call: TRBD1 (5 bases). This CDR3 contains 13 residues. Germline V gene data show CDR1 as SGHVS and CDR2 as FQNEAQ. With 2 bases removed from V and 3 bases from J, the gap between germline ends came to 7 bases. CDR3: CASSLLRDYGYTF. CDR3 sequence (DNA): TGTGCCAGCAGCTTACTCAGGGACTATGGCTACACCTTC.

This clonotype was observed many times. In DNA form, the CDR3 reads TGTGCCAGCAGCTGGGACAACTCATTCTATTCACCCCTCCACTTT. This translates into CASSWDNSFYSPLHF. The chain carries TRBV7-9 and TRBJ1-6; D perhaps matches TRBD1 (6 bases). The V end was cut by 4 bases, the J end by 8 bases, with 15 bases between. CDR1 and CDR2 (germline): SEHNR, FQNEAQ (reference sequence). This CDR3 spans 15 amino acids.

This clonotype has a count of ten or more. The V gene is TRBV12-3 or TRBV12-4, the J gene TRBJ1-5, with 7 bases that match TRBD1. V lost 7 bases to trimming and J lost 7 bases; unmatched junction nucleotides: 13. CDR3 size: 15 residues. This CDR3 reads CASTVLEGAGQPQHF. DNA of the CDR3: TGTGCCAGCACCGTACTAGAGGGGGCAGGGCAGCCCCAGCATTTT.

This clonotype came up a few times. CDR3 protein: CASSQDHWTGEEPQHF. The CDR3 region has the DNA TGCGCCAGCAGCCAAGATCATTGGACAGGGGAAGAACCCCAGCATTTT. The J gene is TRBJ1-5, the V gene TRBV4-3; TRBD1 agrees at 9 bases. Trimming at V came to 0 bases and at J to 10 bases, leaving 10 bases not matched to a gene. Germline V gives CDR1 LGHNA, CDR2 YSLEER. This CDR3 comprises 16 residues.

Only a few counts were recorded for this clonotype. The chain combines TRBV20-1 with TRBJ2-7, with TRBD2 matching over 10 bases. This CDR3 contains 13 residues. Trimming removed 3 bases from V and 6 bases from J; junction bases left unmatched: 5. Germline V CDR1 and CDR2: DFQATT, SNEGSKA (reference sequence). The CDR3 DNA reads TGCAGTGCTAGTACGACTAGCGGGCGCGAGCAGTACTTC. This gives the protein CSASTTSGREQYF.

The table lists this clonotype with a few counts. The V and J genes are TRBV2 and TRBJ2-3, with D perhaps being TRBD1 or TRBD2 (5 bases each). CDR1 and CDR2 from the germline V gene are SNHLY and FYNNEI. V was pared by 7 bases and J by 0 bases, with 11 bases between. This CDR3 has 14 amino acids. The CDR3: CASKWGKSTDTQYF. CDR3 nucleotides: TGTGCCAGCAAGTGGGGGAAGAGCACAGATACGCAGTATTTT.

The CDR3 coding sequence is TGTGCCAGCAGCTACACATGGACCCGCTCTGGGGCCAACGTCCTGACTTTC. Translated: CASSYTWTRSGANVLTF. The rearrangement joins TRBV7-9 to TRBJ2-6; D remains ambiguous. Germline lookup yields CDR1 SEHNR and CDR2 FQNEAQ (reference sequence). This CDR3 is built from 17 residues. Trimming pared 4 bases from V and 0 bases from J, leaving 13 bases between.

V and J are TRBV7-8 and TRBJ2-5, with D hard to call. Trimming shortened V by 4 bases and J by 1 base, and 13 bases separated the two germline ends. CDR1 SGHVS and CDR2 FQNEAQ come from the germline V gene. The CDR3 is 15 residues long. The CDR3 sequence is CASSSSPHSQETQYF. CDR3 sequence (DNA): TGTGCCAGCAGCTCGAGCCCACACAGCCAAGAGACCCAGTACTTC.

This clonotype was counted only a few times. The chain couples TRBV20-1 to TRBJ1-5, with D hard to call. Trimming cost V 3 bases and J 5 bases, with 11 bases left between them. Per germline, CDR1 DFQATT and CDR2 SNEGSKA (reference sequence). This CDR3 is 13 amino acids long. The CDR3 DNA reads as TGCAGTGCTAGTCTGACCCGTGATCAGCCCCAGCATTTT. Amino acids: CSASLTRDQPQHF.

This clonotype was seen many times. The chain joins TRBV7-2 to TRBJ2-1; D might be TRBD1 or TRBD2, each matching 6 bases. CDR1 SGHTA and CDR2 FQGNSA come from the germline V gene. V lost 6 bases to trimming and J lost 1 base, with 16 bases between them. The CDR3 contains 16 residues. CDR3 region: CASSLSGGLSYNEQFF. CDR3 nucleotide sequence: TGTGCCAGCAGTCTGTCCGGGGGCTTATCCTACAATGAGCAGTTCTTC.

The V gene is TRBV7-6, the J gene TRBJ2-5, with 7 bases lining up with TRBD2. The trim removed 4 bases at V and 4 bases at J, leaving 21 bases unmatched. The CDR3 extends over 19 amino acids. CDR1 is SGHVS and CDR2 is FNYEAQ in the germline V gene. Written as DNA, the CDR3 is TGTGCCAGCAGCTCTACACTAGGAGGGCAAGCGGGATACGTAGAGACCCAGTACTTC. Residues: CASSSTLGGQAGYVETQYF.

This chain uses TRBV12-3 or TRBV12-4 with TRBJ2-1, with 8 bases identical to TRBD1. J gave up 4 bases and V 8 bases, and 4 bases lay outside the gene matches. The CDR3 has 13 amino acids. The CDR3 sequence: CASRDRNYNEQFF. CDR3 nucleotides: TGTGCCAGCCGGGACAGGAATTACAATGAGCAGTTCTTC.

This clonotype has a handful of counts. J is TRBJ2-7 and V is TRBV5-1, with D perhaps given as TRBD1 or TRBD2 (5 bases each). Per the germline V gene, CDR1 is SGHRS and CDR2 is YFSETQ. Between the trimmed V and J ends, which lost 0 bases and 6 bases, there was a span of 16 bases. The CDR3 contains 15 residues. CDR3 bases: TGCGCCAGCAGCTTGGTTTTCGGGGACGTTTCCGAGCAGTACTTC. Translating gives CASSLVFGDVSEQYF.

The sample holds many counts of this clonotype. V usage is TRBV28 and J usage is TRBJ2-7; maybe TRBD1 (6 bases). CDR1 MDHEN and CDR2 SYDVKM come from the germline V gene. The CDR3 extends over 13 amino acids. Trimming took off 11 bases at V and 0 bases at J, with 14 bases between the two ends. The CDR3 sequence: CAVRGGGSYEQYF. The CDR3 DNA is TGTGCCGTCAGGGGTGGTGGCTCCTACGAGCAGTACTTC.

V is TRBV27 and J is TRBJ2-7, with 11 bases lining up with TRBD1. The CDR3 covers 16 residues. V was pared by 2 bases and J by 2 bases, with 5 bases of the junction left unmatched. Germline loops: CDR1 MNHEY, CDR2 SMNVEV (reference sequence). CDR3 coding DNA: TGTGCCAGCAGTTTAGGCTCGGGACAGGGGGCCTACGAGCAGTACTTC. It encodes CASSLGSGQGAYEQYF.

This clonotype was counted only a few times. CDR3 protein: CASSDIVWVDEQFF. The CDR3 region has the DNA TGTGCCAGCAGTGATATAGTTTGGGTCGATGAGCAGTTCTTC. V is TRBV6-1 and J is TRBJ2-1; D not resolved. This CDR3 has 14 amino acids. Germline assignment: CDR1 MNHNS and CDR2 SASEGT. V lost 3 bases to trimming and J lost 8 bases, with 14 bases between them.

This clonotype was recorded at least ten times. The chain is built from TRBV7-9 and TRBJ2-6; TRBD1 matches at 8 bases. V gave up 3 bases and J gave up 2 bases; unmatched junction bases: 6. CDR3 length: 17 amino acids. In germline, CDR1 is SEHNR, CDR2 FQNEAQ (reference sequence). The CDR3 spells CASSLGTGFTGANVLTF. For the CDR3, the DNA is TGTGCCAGCAGCTTGGGGACAGGCTTCACTGGGGCCAACGTCCTGACTTTC.

This clonotype was found a few times. In nucleotides, the CDR3 is TGTGCCAGCAGTTTCGCGGGAAGGGCCTACGAGCAGTACTTC. This gives the protein CASSFAGRAYEQYF. The rearrangement uses TRBV12-3 or TRBV12-4 and TRBJ2-7, with D possibly TRBD2 on 6 matching bases. V lost 3 bases to trimming and J lost 2 bases, with 11 bases between them. CDR3 size: 14 residues.

This clonotype has just a few counts. The V call is TRBV20-1, the J call TRBJ1-6; D gene unclear. Trimming stripped 4 bases from V and 4 bases from J, with 14 bases between. The CDR3 is made up of 15 amino acids. CDR1 is DFQATT and CDR2 is SNEGSKA in the germline V gene (reference sequence). Written as DNA, the CDR3 is TGCAGTGCTAAGGCCGCCGGTCGGTATAATTCACCCCTCCACTTT. Translated: CSAKAAGRYNSPLHF.

This clonotype was seen only once. The V call is TRBV6-1, the J call TRBJ2-3; TRBD2 agrees at 12 bases. Germline CDR1 reads MNHNS; CDR2 reads SASEGT. The junction had 18 bases not matched to a gene; V was cut back by 7 bases and J by 1 base. The CDR3 extends over 20 amino acids. CDR3 protein: CASTPARLAGVERRTDTQYF. The DNA of the CDR3 is TGTGCCAGCACCCCCGCGAGACTAGCGGGAGTGGAGCGCCGCACAGATACGCAGTATTTT.

This chain connects TRBV2 to TRBJ1-2, with TRBD1 identical over 8 bases. This CDR3 contains 17 residues. Germline CDR1 and CDR2: SNHLY and FYNNEI. V trimming: 6 bases; J trimming: 0 bases; junction bases outside the gene matches: 12. CDR3 protein: CASRETGAQLSNYGYTF. CDR3 in DNA: TGTGCCAGCAGAGAGACAGGGGCCCAGCTTTCTAACTATGGCTACACCTTC. Full variable domain (rest looked up from reference TRBV2 and TRBJ1-2): EPEVTQTPSHQVTQMGQEVILRCVPISNHLYFYWYRQILGQKVEFLVSFYNNEISEKSEIFDDQFSVERPDGSNFTLKIRSTKLEDSAMYFCASRETGAQLSNYGYTFGSGTRLTVV.

In its sample, this clonotype was seen a few times. This rearrangement joins TRBV2 to TRBJ1-6, with 8 bases fitting TRBD1. The trim removed 10 bases at V and 14 bases at J, leaving 4 bases unmatched. Germline V gives CDR1 SNHLY, CDR2 FYNNEI. The CDR3 extends over 10 amino acids. The chain's CDR3 is CATQDRALHF. In DNA form, the CDR3 reads TGTGCCACCCAGGACAGGGCCCTCCACTTT.

This clonotype has a handful of counts. For the CDR3, the DNA is TGTGCCAGCAGTTTGACAGGTTTTCTTGATAACTATGGCTACACCTTC. Amino acids: CASSLTGFLDNYGYTF. The chain is built from TRBV28 and TRBJ1-2; the D gene is possibly TRBD1 (6 bases). CDR3 length: 16 residues. In germline, CDR1 is MDHEN, CDR2 SYDVKM. Trimming removed 3 bases at V and 1 base at J, with 15 bases between.